This T cell receptor (beta chain) stems from a study of radiotherapy plus CTLA-4 blockade in lung cancer. The protocol was immunoSEQ multiplex PCR, while the TCRdb copy is restricted to in-frame clones and leaves out a portion. The table shows about 95,000 clones, with 82% occurring only once. Overall study findings and caveats: Tumor-origin TCR clones grew in blood after radiotherapy plus ipilimumab.

V shed 0 bases, J shed 4 bases, and the junction held 1 base outside the gene matches. The germline CDR1 and CDR2 sequences are SGHRS and YFSETQ. The CDR3 has 14 residues. Ipilimumab CTLA-4 blockade and focal radiation were given to patients with chemo-refractory metastatic non-small-cell lung cancer. In the case of this clone: Its antigen is not known.

The material sequenced was peripheral blood, taken from a patient treated with radiotherapy plus ipilimumab. The chain links TRBV5-1 to TRBJ2-5; TRBD1 matches at 9 bases. The TCR originated in a human donor with non-small cell lung cancer who had a partial response to radiotherapy plus ipilimumab. CDR3 loop: CASSLGTGAETQYF. The CDR3 nucleotides are TGCGCCAGCAGCTTGGGGACAGGGGCAGAGACCCAGTACTTC.